Reported below is one T cell receptor (beta chain). What it recognizes is unknown. A much larger clone is a single base away; this may be a read error. With iRepertoire HTBI primers and Arm-PCR of CDR3 regions, TCR beta libraries were built. TCRdb reanalysed the multiplex PCR reads using MiXCR and keeps one entry per CDR3 protein. The sample consists of some 470,000 distinct CDR3 sequences, about 22% of them appearing once. The data were obtained in a study of regulatory T cells in long-lasting Graves disease. Regarding the study as a whole: Persistent Graves' disease cases displayed lower TCR diversity than newly diagnosed ones.

The time point is: persistent/refractory GD, antithyroid drugs over 5 years with positive TRAb. PBMC RNA was the source of the TCR library. Xi'an, China, was home to the endocrinology department that provided patients. This sample comprised peripheral blood mononuclear cells (PBMCs), obtained when the disease was refractory, from a patient treated with antithyroid drugs. This receptor was taken from a female donor with Graves disease.

CDR3 DNA sequence: TGTGCCAGCGGTGGACTAGCGGGAGGGGAGCAGTACTTC. Residues: CASGGLAGGEQYF. The chain carries TRBV28 and TRBJ2-7; 15 bases are shared with TRBD2. The CDR3 runs to 13 residues. J was trimmed by 7 bases and V by 8 bases; bases with no gene match: 3. The germline V gene encodes CDR1 MDHEN and CDR2 SYDVKM.